The text below deals with one T cell receptor (beta chain). TCRdb itself ran the PCR reads through MiXCR, one entry per CDR3 protein. The sample lists some 680,000 distinct CDR3 sequences, around 25% occurring once. The authors gated naive CD8 T cells as CD8+CD4-CCR7+CD45RA+ for sorting. These data are taken from a study of molecular identifiers for immune sequencing clone quantification. CDR1 is MNHEY, CDR2 SMNVEV, per germline (reference sequence). V was cut by 2 bases and J by 6 bases, with 10 bases left in between. CDR3 length: 14 amino acids. This clonotype originated in a human donor in good health. Some libraries in this study had Jurkat cell RNA spiked in. The sample comprised naive CD8+ T cells from blood, with Jurkat cell RNA spiked in. As to subset: FACS-sorted CD8+CD4-CCR7+CD45RA+ naive T cells. V is TRBV27 and J is TRBJ2-2, with D possibly TRBD1 on 6 matching bases. DNA for the CDR3: TGTGCCAGCAGTTTAGCAGGGGACCCCGGGGAGCTGTTTTTT. Translating gives CASSLAGDPGELFF.